This TCR beta chain is from a study of neurological immune-mediated disorders. This clonotype was recorded many times. No antigen is known for it. Study-wide results and limits: The absence of shared CDR3 amino acid sequences among expanded clones across subjects suggests private repertoires in all groups.

One entry per CDR3 protein, called by TCRdb with MiXCR from the 5' RACE reads. The table lists fewer than 70,000 distinct CDR3 sequences, around 10% of them singletons, with approximately 12% in the top ten. As to time point: longitudinal time-point 2. Trimming removed 0 bases at V and 1 base at J, with 8 bases between. This CDR3 comprises 15 residues. CDR1 is SGHDN and CDR2 is FVKESK in the germline V gene. The sequencing sample was made of PBMCs. The chain carries TRBV14 and TRBJ2-3, with D possibly being TRBD2 (6 bases). This receptor was taken from a man aged 30 to 45 in good health. This CDR3 reads CASSQDSGGTDTQYF. Written as DNA, the CDR3 is TGTGCCAGCAGCCAAGATAGCGGTGGCACAGATACGCAGTATTTT. The variable domain in full, completed from reference TRBV14 and TRBJ2-3, reads EAGVTQFPSHSVIEKGQTVTLRCDPISGHDNLYWYRRVMGKEIKFLLHFVKESKQDESGMPNNRFLAERTGGTYSTLKVQPAELEDSGVYFCASSQDSGGTDTQYFGPGTRLTVL.